The rows below give T cell receptor beta chains drawn from one sample of a study of post-analysis software for immune sequencing data. MiXCR, run by TCRdb on the PCR reads, gives a single entry per CDR3 protein. The profile shows about half a million distinct CDR3 sequences, roughly 46% of them singletons. Source material: blood. The receptors here all came from a girl between 5 and 17 years old with multiple sclerosis. Both conserved end residues are part of each CDR3. A D gene is named only where the DNA matches it firmly. The listing skips clone size in some rows; elsewhere it reads once, few, many or a size class.

J,V,D,size,CDR3,DNA
TRBJ2-3,TRBV5-1,TRBD2,.,CASSPASGGTDTQYF,TGCGCCAGCAGCCCGGCTAGCGGTGGCACAGATACACAGTATTTT
TRBJ2-7,TRBV3-1,.,.,CASSHGFASYEQYF,TGTGCCAGCAGCCATGGTTTCGCCAGCTACGAGCAGTACTTC
TRBJ1-2,TRBV20-1,.,few,CSASLALNYGYTF,TGCAGTGCTAGTTTGGCCCTAAACTATGGCTACACCTTC
TRBJ2-7,TRBV28,.,.,CASRCRGLDSYEQYF,TGTGCCAGCAGATGCAGGGGCCTCGATTCCTACGAGCAGTACTTC
TRBJ1-6,TRBV5-4,.,few,CASRGTEFSSPLHF,TGTGCCAGCAGAGGGACGGAGTTTTCTTCACCCCTCCACTTT
TRBJ2-2,TRBV7-2,.,.,CASSLGTYTGELFF,TGTGCCAGCAGCTTAGGGACTTATACCGGGGAGCTGTTTTTT
TRBJ2-1,TRBV25-1,TRBD1,.,CASSDPGQGSSYNEQFF,TGTGCCAGCAGTGACCCGGGACAGGGAAGCTCCTACAATGAGCAGTTCTTC
TRBJ1-4,TRBV12-3/TRBV12-4,.,few,CASSWGIGEKLFF,TGTGCCAGCAGTTGGGGGATCGGTGAAAAACTGTTTTTT
TRBJ1-1,TRBV28,.,.,CKSVGTLLTGLNTEAFF,TGTAAGTCGGTCGGGACCCTTTTAACTGGACTCAACACTGAAGCTTTCTTT
TRBJ1-2,TRBV20-1,TRBD1,few,CSPTDRGGTGDGYTF,TGCAGCCCTACGGACAGGGGAGGGACGGGAGATGGCTACACCTTC
TRBJ2-4,TRBV6-1,TRBD1,.,CASSEFPAGGGKNIQYF,TGTGCCAGCAGTGAGTTTCCCGCAGGGGGTGGCAAAAACATTCAGTACTTC
TRBJ2-7,TRBV20-1,TRBD1,.,CSASNRDRASYEQYF,TGCAGTGCTAGTAACCGGGACAGGGCCTCCTACGAGCAGTACTTC
TRBJ2-5,TRBV10-2,.,.,CASSDDLQETQYF,TGCGCCAGCAGTGACGACCTCCAAGAGACCCAGTACTTC
TRBJ2-7,TRBV28,.,few,CASSHASREQYF,TGTGCCAGCAGCCACGCCTCGAGAGAGCAGTACTTC
TRBJ1-2,TRBV10-3,.,few,CAISDVEDSHGYTF,TGTGCCATCAGTGATGTTGAGGACAGCCATGGCTACACCTTC
TRBJ1-6,TRBV7-8,.,few,CASSSANSPLHF,TGTGCCAGCAGCTCTGCGAATTCACCCCTCCACTTT
TRBJ1-2,TRBV12-3/TRBV12-4,.,.,CASTIAATGSGGYTF,TGTGCCAGCACTATTGCCGCGACAGGTTCGGGTGGCTACACCTTC
TRBJ2-1,TRBV29-1,TRBD1,few,CSVLTGDHNEQFF,TGCAGCGTCCTAACAGGGGACCACAATGAGCAGTTCTTC
TRBJ2-3,TRBV5-1,TRBD1,few,CASSLDSGGFTDTQYF,TGCGCCAGCAGCTTGGATTCAGGGGGATTTACAGATACGCAGTATTTT
TRBJ1-5,TRBV6-6,.,.,CASSDLQGQPQHF,TGTGCCAGCAGTGATCTTCAGGGCCAGCCCCAGCATTTT
TRBJ2-7,TRBV28,TRBD1,.,CASRGQGVTYYEQYF,TGTGCCAGCAGAGGCCAGGGGGTAACCTATTACGAGCAGTACTTC
TRBJ2-7,TRBV7-9,.,.,CASSLAGELSYEQYF,TGTGCCAGCAGCTTAGCGGGAGAATTGTCCTACGAGCAGTACTTC
TRBJ2-2,TRBV9,.,once,CASSVRGGGPLAGELFF,TGTGCCAGCAGCGTAAGAGGGGGAGGGCCCCTCGCCGGGGAGCTGTTTTTT
TRBJ2-5,TRBV5-1,.,few,CASSRGGRERQTQYF,TGCGCCAGCAGCAGGGGGGGCCGGGAGCGACAGACCCAGTACTTC
TRBJ2-1,TRBV5-6,.,few,CASSLHSNEQFF,TGTGCCAGCAGCTTGCATAGCAATGAGCAGTTCTTC
TRBJ2-1,TRBV5-1,.,few,CASRSLLLSYNEQFF,TGCGCCAGCAGGTCCCTACTCCTCTCCTACAATGAGCAGTTCTTC
TRBJ1-2,TRBV6-2/TRBV6-3,TRBD1,few,CASSGPGTGGFGYTF,TGTGCCAGCAGTGGCCCCGGGACAGGGGGCTTTGGCTACACCTTC
TRBJ2-7,TRBV4-1,.,.,CASSQGLDYEQYF,TGCGCCAGCAGCCAAGGCCTGGACTACGAGCAGTACTTC
TRBJ1-5,TRBV28,TRBD1,.,CASNQGASNQPQHF,TGTGCCAGCAACCAGGGGGCTAGCAATCAGCCCCAGCATTTT
TRBJ2-1,TRBV6-1,.,.,CASKGTAPLGNEQFF,TGTGCCAGCAAAGGAACGGCACCCTTGGGCAATGAGCAGTTCTTC
TRBJ1-4,TRBV4-1,TRBD1,.,CASSQEVGTGSEKLFF,TGCGCCAGCAGCCAAGAAGTAGGGACAGGGAGTGAAAAACTGTTTTTT
TRBJ2-3,TRBV6-1,TRBD1,few,CASGQGQGGDTQYF,TGTGCCAGCGGGCAGGGACAGGGGGGAGATACGCAGTATTTT
TRBJ2-3,TRBV12-3/TRBV12-4,.,.,CASSSGLARGDTQYF,TGTGCCAGCAGTTCGGGCCTAGCGAGAGGAGATACGCAGTATTTT
TRBJ2-6,TRBV18,.,.,CASSPYRAGANVLTF,TGTGCCAGCTCACCATACCGGGCTGGGGCCAACGTCCTGACTTTC
TRBJ2-7,TRBV4-1,TRBD2,few,CASSRGLAGGFGEQYF,TGCGCCAGCAGCCGTGGACTAGCGGGAGGTTTCGGCGAGCAGTACTTC
TRBJ2-7,TRBV9,.,once,CASSYTLDNEQYF,TGTGCCAGCAGCTACACACTGGACAATGAGCAGTACTTC
TRBJ1-6,TRBV2,.,few,CASRGWVDSPLHF,TGTGCCAGCCGGGGATGGGTAGATTCACCCCTCCACTTT
TRBJ1-6,TRBV11-2,.,.,CASGSWGNSPLHF,TGTGCCAGCGGGTCTTGGGGGAATTCACCCCTCCACTTT
TRBJ1-2,TRBV7-9,.,.,CASSPSTLSVYGYTF,TGTGCCAGCAGCCCGTCCACCTTGTCGGTGTATGGCTACACCTTC
TRBJ2-1,TRBV19,.,once,CASSIAAGREQFF,TGTGCCAGTAGTATAGCTGCGGGGCGTGAGCAGTTCTTC